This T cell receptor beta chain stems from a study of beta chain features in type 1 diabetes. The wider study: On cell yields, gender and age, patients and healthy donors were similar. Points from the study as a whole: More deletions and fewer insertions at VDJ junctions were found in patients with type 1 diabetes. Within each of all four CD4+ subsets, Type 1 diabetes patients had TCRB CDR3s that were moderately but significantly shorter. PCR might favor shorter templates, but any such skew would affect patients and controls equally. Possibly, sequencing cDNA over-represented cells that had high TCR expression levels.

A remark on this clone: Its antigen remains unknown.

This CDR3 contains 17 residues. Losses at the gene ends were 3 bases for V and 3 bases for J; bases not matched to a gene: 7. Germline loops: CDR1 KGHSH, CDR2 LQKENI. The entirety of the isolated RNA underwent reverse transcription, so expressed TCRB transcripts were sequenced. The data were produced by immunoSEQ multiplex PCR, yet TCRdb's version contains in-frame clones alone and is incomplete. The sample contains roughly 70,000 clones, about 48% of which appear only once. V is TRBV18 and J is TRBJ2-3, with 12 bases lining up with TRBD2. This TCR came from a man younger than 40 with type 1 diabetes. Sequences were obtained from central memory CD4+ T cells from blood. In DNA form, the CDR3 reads TGTGCCAGCTCACCGCCCGGACTAGCGGGGCCAACAGATACGCAGTATTTT. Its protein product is CASSPPGLAGPTDTQYF. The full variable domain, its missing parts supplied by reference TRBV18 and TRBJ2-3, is NAGVMQNPRHLVRRRGQEARLRCSPMKGHSHVYWYRQLPEEGLKFMVYLQKENIIDESGMPKERFSAEFPKEGPSILRIQQVVRGDSAAYFCASSPPGLAGPTDTQYFGPGTRLTVL.